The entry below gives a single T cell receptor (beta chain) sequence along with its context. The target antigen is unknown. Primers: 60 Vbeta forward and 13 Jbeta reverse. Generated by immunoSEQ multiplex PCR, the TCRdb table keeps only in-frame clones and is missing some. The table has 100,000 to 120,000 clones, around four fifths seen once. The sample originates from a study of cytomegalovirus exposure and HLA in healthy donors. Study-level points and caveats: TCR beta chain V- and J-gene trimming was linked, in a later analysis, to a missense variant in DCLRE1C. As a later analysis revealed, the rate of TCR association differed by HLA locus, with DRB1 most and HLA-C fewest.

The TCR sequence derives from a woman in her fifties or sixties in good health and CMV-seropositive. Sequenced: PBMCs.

CDR3 bases: TGTGCCAGCAGTTTATCGGGGGAGAGCGAGCAGTACTTC. It encodes CASSLSGESEQYF. This chain uses TRBV28 with TRBJ2-7, with D tentatively TRBD2 (6 bases). The CDR3 contains 13 residues. Germline V gives CDR1 MDHEN, CDR2 SYDVKM. Trimming removed 1 base from V and 6 bases from J, with 10 bases in between.